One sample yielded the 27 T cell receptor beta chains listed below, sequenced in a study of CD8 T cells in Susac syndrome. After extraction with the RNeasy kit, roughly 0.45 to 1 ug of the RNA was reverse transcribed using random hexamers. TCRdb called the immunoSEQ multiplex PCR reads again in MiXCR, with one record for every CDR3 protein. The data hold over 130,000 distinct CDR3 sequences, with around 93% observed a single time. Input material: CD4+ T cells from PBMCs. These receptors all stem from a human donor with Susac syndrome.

CDR3 in amino acids: CATSIIQGSTGYTF. Written as DNA, the CDR3 is TGTGCCACCAGCATTATACAGGGATCTACTGGCTACACCTTC. The J gene is TRBJ1-2, the V gene TRBV15, with a possible D match to TRBD1 (6 bases). V was cut by 4 bases and J by 7 bases, with 16 bases left in between. Germline V lookup: CDR1 LNHNV, CDR2 YYDKDF (reference sequence). The CDR3 loop spans 14 amino acids.

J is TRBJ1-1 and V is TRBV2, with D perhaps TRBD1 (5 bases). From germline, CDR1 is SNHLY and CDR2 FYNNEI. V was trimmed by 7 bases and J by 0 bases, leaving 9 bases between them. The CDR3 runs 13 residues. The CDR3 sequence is CASTSTVNTEAFF. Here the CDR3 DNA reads TGTGCCAGCACATCGACAGTGAACACTGAAGCTTTCTTT.

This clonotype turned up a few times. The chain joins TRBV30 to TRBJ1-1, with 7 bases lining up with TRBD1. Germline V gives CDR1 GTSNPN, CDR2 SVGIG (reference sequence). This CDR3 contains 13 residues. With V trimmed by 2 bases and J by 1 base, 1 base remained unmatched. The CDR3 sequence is CAWSRQGNTEAFF. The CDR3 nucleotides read TGTGCCTGGAGTCGACAGGGGAACACTGAAGCTTTCTTT.

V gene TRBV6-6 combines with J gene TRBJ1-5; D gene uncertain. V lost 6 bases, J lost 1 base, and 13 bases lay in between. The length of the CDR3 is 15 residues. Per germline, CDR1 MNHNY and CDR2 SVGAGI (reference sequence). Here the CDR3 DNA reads TGTGCCAGCAGGAAACGTACAGTGAGCAATCAGCCCCAGCATTTT. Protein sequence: CASRKRTVSNQPQHF.

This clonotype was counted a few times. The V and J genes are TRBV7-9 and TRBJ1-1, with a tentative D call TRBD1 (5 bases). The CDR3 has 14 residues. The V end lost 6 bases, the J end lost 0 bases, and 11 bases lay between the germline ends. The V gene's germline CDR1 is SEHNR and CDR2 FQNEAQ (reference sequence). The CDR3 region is CASSLRGMNTEAFF. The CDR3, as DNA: TGTGCCAGCAGTCTGAGGGGAATGAACACTGAAGCTTTCTTT.

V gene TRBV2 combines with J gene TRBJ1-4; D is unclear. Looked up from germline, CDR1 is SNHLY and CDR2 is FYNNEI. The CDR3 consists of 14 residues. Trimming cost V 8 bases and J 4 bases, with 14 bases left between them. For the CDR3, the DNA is TGTGCCAGCGGTAGTCGTTTTGATAATGAAAAACTGTTTTTT. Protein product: CASGSRFDNEKLFF.

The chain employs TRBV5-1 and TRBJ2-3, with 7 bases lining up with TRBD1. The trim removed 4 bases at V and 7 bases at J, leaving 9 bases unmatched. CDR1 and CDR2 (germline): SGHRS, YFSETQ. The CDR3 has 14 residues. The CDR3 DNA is TGCGCCAGCAGCCTAACGACAGGGAAGAATACGCAGTATTTT. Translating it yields CASSLTTGKNTQYF.

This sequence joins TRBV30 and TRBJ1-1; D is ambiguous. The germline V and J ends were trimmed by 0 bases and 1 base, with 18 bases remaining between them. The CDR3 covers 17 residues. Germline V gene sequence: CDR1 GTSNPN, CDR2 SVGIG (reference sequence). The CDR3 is CAWSVGRRLLTNTEAFF. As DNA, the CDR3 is TGTGCCTGGAGTGTAGGCAGGCGACTTCTTACGAACACTGAAGCTTTCTTT.

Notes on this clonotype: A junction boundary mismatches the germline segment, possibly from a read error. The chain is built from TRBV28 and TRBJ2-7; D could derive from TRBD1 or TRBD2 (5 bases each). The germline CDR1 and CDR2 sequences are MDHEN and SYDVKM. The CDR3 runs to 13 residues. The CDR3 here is CASSRDGSGFPHF. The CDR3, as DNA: TGTGCCAGCAGTCGGGACGGTTCGGGGTTTCCGCACTTC.

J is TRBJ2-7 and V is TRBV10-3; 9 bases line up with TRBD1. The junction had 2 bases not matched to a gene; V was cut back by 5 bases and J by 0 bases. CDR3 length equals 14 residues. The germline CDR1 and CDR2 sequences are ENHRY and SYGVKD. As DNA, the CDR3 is TGTGCCATCAGTTCGGACAGGGGCTCCTACGAGCAGTACTTC. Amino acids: CAISSDRGSYEQYF.

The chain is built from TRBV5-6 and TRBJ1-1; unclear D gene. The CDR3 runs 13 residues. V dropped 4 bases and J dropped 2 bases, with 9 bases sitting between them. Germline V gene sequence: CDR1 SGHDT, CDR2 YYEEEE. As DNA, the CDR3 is TGTGCCAGCAGCGTCGGGAGCAACACTGAAGCTTTCTTT. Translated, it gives CASSVGSNTEAFF.

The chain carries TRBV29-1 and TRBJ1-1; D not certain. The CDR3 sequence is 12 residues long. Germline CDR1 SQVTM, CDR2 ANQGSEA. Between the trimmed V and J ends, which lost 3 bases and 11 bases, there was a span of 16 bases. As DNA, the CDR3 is TGCAGCGTTGATTGGGGATCGGCCCAGGCTTTCTTT. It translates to CSVDWGSAQAFF.

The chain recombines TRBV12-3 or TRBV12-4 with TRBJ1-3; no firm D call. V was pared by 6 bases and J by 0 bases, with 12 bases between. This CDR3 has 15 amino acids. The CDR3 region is CASSAIPDSGNTIYF. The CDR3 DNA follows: TGTGCCAGCAGCGCAATACCGGACTCTGGAAACACCATATATTTT.

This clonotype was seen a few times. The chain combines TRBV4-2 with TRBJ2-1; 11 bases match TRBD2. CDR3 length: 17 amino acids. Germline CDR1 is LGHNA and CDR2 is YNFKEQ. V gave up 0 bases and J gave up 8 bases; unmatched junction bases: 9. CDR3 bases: TGTGCCAGCAGCCAAGAGATTAGCGGGGGGGCCGAGGATGAGCAGTTCTTC. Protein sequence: CASSQEISGGAEDEQFF.

The CDR3 is CAWSFQGARSSYEQYF. The CDR3 DNA follows: TGTGCCTGGAGTTTCCAGGGGGCAAGGAGCTCCTACGAGCAGTACTTC. This chain joins TRBV30 and TRBJ2-7, with 8 bases that match TRBD1. The V gene's germline CDR1 is GTSNPN and CDR2 SVGIG (reference sequence). The CDR3 loop spans 16 amino acids. V dropped 2 bases and J dropped 0; count of bases not matched to a gene: 9.

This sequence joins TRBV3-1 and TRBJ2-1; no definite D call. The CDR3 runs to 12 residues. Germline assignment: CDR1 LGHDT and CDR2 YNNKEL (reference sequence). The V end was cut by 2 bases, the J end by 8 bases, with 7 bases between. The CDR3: CASSQWLYEQFF. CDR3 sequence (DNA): TGTGCCAGCAGCCAATGGCTCTATGAGCAGTTCTTC.

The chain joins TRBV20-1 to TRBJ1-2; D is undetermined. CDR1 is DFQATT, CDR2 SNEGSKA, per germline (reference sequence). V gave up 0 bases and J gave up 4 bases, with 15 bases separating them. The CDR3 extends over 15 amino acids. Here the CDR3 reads CSARDQSGSPYGYTF. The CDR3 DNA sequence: TGCAGTGCTAGAGATCAGTCCGGCAGCCCCTATGGCTACACCTTC.

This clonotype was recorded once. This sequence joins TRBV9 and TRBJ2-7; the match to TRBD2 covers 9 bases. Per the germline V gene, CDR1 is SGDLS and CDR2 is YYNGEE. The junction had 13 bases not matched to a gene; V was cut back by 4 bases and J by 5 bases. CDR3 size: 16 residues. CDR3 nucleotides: TGTGCCAGCAGCCCAGTAGCCACTAGCGGGCCGGACGAGCAGTACTTC. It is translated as CASSPVATSGPDEQYF.

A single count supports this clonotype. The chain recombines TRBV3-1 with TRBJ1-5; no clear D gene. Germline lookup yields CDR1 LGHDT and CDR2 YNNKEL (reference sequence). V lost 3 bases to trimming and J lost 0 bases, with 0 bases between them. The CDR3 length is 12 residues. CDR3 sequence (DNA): TGTGCCAGCAGCCATAGCAATCAGCCCCAGCATTTT. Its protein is CASSHSNQPQHF.

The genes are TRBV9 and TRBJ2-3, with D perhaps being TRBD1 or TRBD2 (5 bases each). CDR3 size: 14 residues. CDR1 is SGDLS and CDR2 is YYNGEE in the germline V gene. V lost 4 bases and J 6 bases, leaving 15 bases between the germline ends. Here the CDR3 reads CASSREGPGDTQYF. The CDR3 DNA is TGTGCCAGCAGCAGAGAGGGACCAGGGGATACGCAGTATTTT.

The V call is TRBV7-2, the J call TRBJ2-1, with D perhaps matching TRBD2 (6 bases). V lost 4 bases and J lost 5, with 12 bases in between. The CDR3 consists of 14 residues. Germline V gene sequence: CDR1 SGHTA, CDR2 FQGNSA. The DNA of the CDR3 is TGTGCCAGCAGCTGGGGACTCGTAAACAATGAGCAGTTCTTC. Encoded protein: CASSWGLVNNEQFF.

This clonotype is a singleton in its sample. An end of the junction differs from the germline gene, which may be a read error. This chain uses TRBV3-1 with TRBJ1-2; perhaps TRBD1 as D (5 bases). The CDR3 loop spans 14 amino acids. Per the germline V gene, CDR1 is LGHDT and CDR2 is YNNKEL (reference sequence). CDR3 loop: CASSQELIFRAPDF. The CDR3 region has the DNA TGTGCCAGCAGCCAAGAGCTAATCTTCAGGGCCCCTGACTTC. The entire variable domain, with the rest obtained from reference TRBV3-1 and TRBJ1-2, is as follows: DTAVSQTPKYLVTQMGNDKSIKCEQNLGHDTMYWYKQDSKKFLKIMFSYNNKELIINETVPNRFSPKSPDKAHLNLHINSLELGDSAVYFCASSQELIFRAPDFGSGTRLTVV.

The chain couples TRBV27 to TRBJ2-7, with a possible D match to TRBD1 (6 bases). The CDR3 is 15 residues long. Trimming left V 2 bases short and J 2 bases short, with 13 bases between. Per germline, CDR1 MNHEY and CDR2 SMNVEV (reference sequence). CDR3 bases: TGTGCCAGCAGTTTAAGACAGGTCGGCCCCTACGAGCAGTACTTC. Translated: CASSLRQVGPYEQYF.

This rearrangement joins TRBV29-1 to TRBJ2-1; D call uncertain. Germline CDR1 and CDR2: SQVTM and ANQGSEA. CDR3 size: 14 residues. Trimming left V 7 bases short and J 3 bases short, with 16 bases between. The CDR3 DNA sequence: TGCAGCGCACTCTCTCGGTCAAACTACAATGAGCAGTTCTTC. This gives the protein CSALSRSNYNEQFF.

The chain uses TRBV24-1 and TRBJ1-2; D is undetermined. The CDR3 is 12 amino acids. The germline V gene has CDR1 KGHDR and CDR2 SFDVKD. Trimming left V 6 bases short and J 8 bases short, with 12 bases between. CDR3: CATSRGNSGYTF. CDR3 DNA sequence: TGTGCCACCAGTCGGGGAAACTCAGGCTACACCTTC.

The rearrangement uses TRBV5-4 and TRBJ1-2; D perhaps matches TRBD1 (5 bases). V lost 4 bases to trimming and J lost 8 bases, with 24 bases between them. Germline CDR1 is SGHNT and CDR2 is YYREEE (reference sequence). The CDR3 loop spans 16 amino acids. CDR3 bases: TGTGCCAGCAGCCCCGGCGGGGACCTATTCAACTTAGGCTACACCTTC. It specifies CASSPGGDLFNLGYTF.

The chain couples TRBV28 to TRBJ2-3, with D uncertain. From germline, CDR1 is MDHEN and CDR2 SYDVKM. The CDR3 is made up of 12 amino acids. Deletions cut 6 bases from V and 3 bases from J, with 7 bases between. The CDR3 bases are TGTGCCAGCAGATTCTTGACAGATACGCAGTATTTT. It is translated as CASRFLTDTQYF. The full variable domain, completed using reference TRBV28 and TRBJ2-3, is DVKVTQSSRYLVKRTGEKVFLECVQDMDHENMFWYRQDPGLGLRLIYFSYDVKMKEKGDIPEGYSVSREKKERFSLILESASTNQTSMYLCASRFLTDTQYFGPGTRLTVL.